A single sample gave rise to the 16 T cell receptor beta chains below, sequenced in a study of TIL therapy for anti-PD-1-resistant metastatic lung cancer. The immunoSEQ assay was v3. The repertoire was sequenced with immunoSEQ multiplex PCR; TCRdb's copy has only in-frame clones and lacks some. The sample lists approximately 45,000 clones, around 80% occurring once. The time point: pre-treatment sample, taken before nivolumab and TIL therapy. Material: blood, obtained at baseline. These receptors all stem from a man between 70 and 80 years old with non-small cell lung cancer.

This clone was detected a few times. This chain joins TRBV5-1 and TRBJ2-2; tentatively, D is TRBD1 (6 bases). V gave up 1 base and J gave up 3 bases, with 10 bases separating them. The length of the CDR3 is 15 residues. Germline V gives CDR1 SGHRS, CDR2 YFSETQ. CDR3 coding DNA: TGCGCCAGCAGCTTGCAGGGGTCGGACACCGGGGAGCTGTTTTTT. This translates into CASSLQGSDTGELFF.

The CDR3 DNA follows: TGTGCCAGCAGTGTTGCTAGCGGGAGAACTAATGAGCAGTTCTTC. As protein: CASSVASGRTNEQFF. The genes are TRBV2 and TRBJ2-1, with 10 bases identical to TRBD2. V trimming: 4 bases; J trimming: 7 bases; junction bases outside the gene matches: 7. Germline V gene sequence: CDR1 SNHLY, CDR2 FYNNEI. The CDR3 loop spans 15 amino acids. The variable domain in full, completed from reference TRBV2 and TRBJ2-1, reads EPEVTQTPSHQVTQMGQEVILRCVPISNHLYFYWYRQILGQKVEFLVSFYNNEISEKSEIFDDQFSVERPDGSNFTLKIRSTKLEDSAMYFCASSVASGRTNEQFFGPGTRLTVL.

The chain links TRBV19 to TRBJ1-6; no clear D gene. V dropped 9 bases and J dropped 5 bases, with 11 bases sitting between them. Germline values: CDR1 LNHDA, CDR2 SQIVND (reference sequence). CDR3 size: 13 residues. The DNA of the CDR3 is TGTGCCAGCCGAAACGGGGATAATTCACCCCTCCACTTT. It yields the protein CASRNGDNSPLHF. The whole variable domain, remainder taken from reference TRBV19 and TRBJ1-6, is DGGITQSPKYLFRKEGQNVTLSCEQNLNHDAMYWYRQDPGQGLRLIYYSQIVNDFQKGDIAEGYSVSREKKESFPLTVTSAQKNPTAFYLCASRNGDNSPLHFGNGTRLTVT.

This chain connects TRBV6-6 to TRBJ1-5; 11 nucleotides agree with TRBD1. CDR1 is MNHNY and CDR2 is SVGAGI in the germline V gene (reference sequence). This CDR3 has 16 amino acids. V gave up 8 bases and J gave up 0 bases; unmatched junction bases: 6. The CDR3 region is CASWDRGDYSNQPQHF. The CDR3 DNA sequence: TGTGCCAGCTGGGACAGGGGGGATTATAGCAATCAGCCCCAGCATTTT.

The chain is built from TRBV7-6 and TRBJ1-2; D is unclear. Trimming pared 2 bases from V and 3 bases from J, leaving 7 bases between. Germline V gene sequence: CDR1 SGHVS, CDR2 FNYEAQ. The CDR3 has 13 amino acids. The chain's CDR3 is CASSLSGDYGYTF. The CDR3 coding sequence is TGTGCCAGCAGCTTATCAGGAGACTATGGCTACACCTTC.

This clone turned up a few times. The rearrangement uses TRBV5-5 and TRBJ2-7; 10 bases fit TRBD1. The CDR3 extends over 14 amino acids. Germline V gene sequence: CDR1 SGHKS, CDR2 YYEKEE (reference sequence). The J segment lost 5 bases and the V segment lost 2 bases, leaving 4 bases of the junction unmatched. CDR3 DNA sequence: TGTGCCAGCAGCTTTAGGACAGGGGGACACGAGCAGTACTTC. Residues: CASSFRTGGHEQYF.

This chain joins TRBV6-1 and TRBJ1-6, with TRBD1 as a possible D gene (6 bases). Trimming cost V 1 base and J 6 bases, with 10 bases left between them. There are 15 residues in the CDR3. CDR1 and CDR2 from the germline V gene are MNHNS and SASEGT. CDR3 sequence: CASSEGGAGNSPLHF. The CDR3 DNA reads TGTGCCAGCAGTGAAGGGGGGGCGGGTAATTCACCCCTCCACTTT.

The chain links TRBV18 to TRBJ2-7, with 10 positions matching TRBD1. CDR3 size: 14 residues. Germline V CDR1 and CDR2: KGHSH, LQKENI. With V trimmed by 3 bases and J by 8 bases, 7 bases remained unmatched. CDR3 sequence (DNA): TGTGCCAGCTCACCCCAAGGACAGGGGGAAAAGCAGTACTTC. The encoded protein is CASSPQGQGEKQYF.

V usage is TRBV27 and J usage is TRBJ1-2, with D uncertain. The CDR3 runs 15 residues. The germline gives CDR1 MNHEY, CDR2 SMNVEV (reference sequence). The V gene lost 2 bases and the J gene lost 1 base, with 11 bases spanning the gap. The CDR3 DNA follows: TGTGCCAGCAGTTTACGGTACGGGGATAACTATGGCTACACCTTC. This encodes CASSLRYGDNYGYTF.

This chain uses TRBV5-4 with TRBJ2-3; 10 bases map to TRBD2. V lost 0 bases, J lost 7 bases, and 8 bases stayed unmatched. The CDR3 contains 16 residues. Germline V lookup: CDR1 SGHNT, CDR2 YYREEE (reference sequence). CDR3 nucleotides: TGTGCCAGCAGCTTGGCCCGGGCTAGCGGGAGAAATACGCAGTATTTT. Protein sequence: CASSLARASGRNTQYF.

The chain combines TRBV28 with TRBJ1-4; D perhaps matches TRBD1 (5 bases). Looked up from germline, CDR1 is MDHEN and CDR2 is SYDVKM. V gave up 8 bases and J gave up 0 bases, with 13 bases separating them. CDR3 length equals 15 residues. The CDR3 sequence: CASCPQGSTNEKLFF. The DNA for the CDR3 is TGTGCCAGCTGCCCCCAGGGTTCAACTAATGAAAAACTGTTTTTT.

The J gene is TRBJ2-2, the V gene TRBV11-2, with unresolved D. Germline V lookup: CDR1 SGHAT, CDR2 FQNNGV. The CDR3 length is 15 residues. Trimming stripped 1 base from V and 1 base from J, with 7 bases between. This chain's CDR3 is CASSLGLRNTGELFF. CDR3 nucleotide sequence: TGTGCCAGCAGCTTAGGCCTCAGGAACACCGGGGAGCTGTTTTTT. The variable domain in full, completed from reference TRBV11-2 and TRBJ2-2, reads EAGVAQSPRYKIIEKRQSVAFWCNPISGHATLYWYQQILGQGPKLLIQFQNNGVVDDSQLPKDRFSAERLKGVDSTLKIQPAKLEDSAVYLCASSLGLRNTGELFFGEGSRLTVL.

The DNA for the CDR3 is TGTGCCAGCTCACTAAGGACCTCAGGACGGGACCAAAAACTGTTTTTT. Its translation is CASSLRTSGRDQKLFF. The chain recombines TRBV18 with TRBJ1-4; TRBD1 might be the D (5 bases). The V gene's germline CDR1 is KGHSH and CDR2 LQKENI. The length of the CDR3 is 16 residues. Between the trimmed V and J ends, which lost 4 bases and 9 bases, there was a span of 21 bases.

The chain recombines TRBV30 with TRBJ2-3, with D possibly matching TRBD2 (5 bases). Trimming shortened V by 4 bases and J by 0 bases, and 14 bases separated the two germline ends. The CDR3 length is 15 residues. In germline, CDR1 is GTSNPN, CDR2 SVGIG (reference sequence). CDR3 residues: CAWNRSGPSTDTQYF. For the CDR3, the DNA is TGTGCCTGGAATAGGAGCGGACCTAGCACAGATACGCAGTATTTT.

The chain has TRBV5-1 and TRBJ1-1; 9 bases are shared with TRBD1. In germline, CDR1 is SGHRS, CDR2 YFSETQ. The CDR3 spans 15 residues. V trimming: 1 base; J trimming: 5 bases; junction bases outside the gene matches: 6. The CDR3: CASSLIRTGATEAFF. CDR3 in DNA: TGCGCCAGCAGCTTGATCCGGACAGGGGCGACTGAAGCTTTCTTT.

The chain couples TRBV5-1 to TRBJ1-1; D unclear. Deletions cut 0 bases from V and 2 bases from J, with 8 bases between. Germline V gene lookup returns CDR1 SGHRS and CDR2 YFSETQ. The CDR3 is 14 residues long. The CDR3 sequence: CASSLEGSNTEAFF. The DNA of the CDR3 is TGCGCCAGCAGCTTGGAGGGCAGCAACACTGAAGCTTTCTTT.